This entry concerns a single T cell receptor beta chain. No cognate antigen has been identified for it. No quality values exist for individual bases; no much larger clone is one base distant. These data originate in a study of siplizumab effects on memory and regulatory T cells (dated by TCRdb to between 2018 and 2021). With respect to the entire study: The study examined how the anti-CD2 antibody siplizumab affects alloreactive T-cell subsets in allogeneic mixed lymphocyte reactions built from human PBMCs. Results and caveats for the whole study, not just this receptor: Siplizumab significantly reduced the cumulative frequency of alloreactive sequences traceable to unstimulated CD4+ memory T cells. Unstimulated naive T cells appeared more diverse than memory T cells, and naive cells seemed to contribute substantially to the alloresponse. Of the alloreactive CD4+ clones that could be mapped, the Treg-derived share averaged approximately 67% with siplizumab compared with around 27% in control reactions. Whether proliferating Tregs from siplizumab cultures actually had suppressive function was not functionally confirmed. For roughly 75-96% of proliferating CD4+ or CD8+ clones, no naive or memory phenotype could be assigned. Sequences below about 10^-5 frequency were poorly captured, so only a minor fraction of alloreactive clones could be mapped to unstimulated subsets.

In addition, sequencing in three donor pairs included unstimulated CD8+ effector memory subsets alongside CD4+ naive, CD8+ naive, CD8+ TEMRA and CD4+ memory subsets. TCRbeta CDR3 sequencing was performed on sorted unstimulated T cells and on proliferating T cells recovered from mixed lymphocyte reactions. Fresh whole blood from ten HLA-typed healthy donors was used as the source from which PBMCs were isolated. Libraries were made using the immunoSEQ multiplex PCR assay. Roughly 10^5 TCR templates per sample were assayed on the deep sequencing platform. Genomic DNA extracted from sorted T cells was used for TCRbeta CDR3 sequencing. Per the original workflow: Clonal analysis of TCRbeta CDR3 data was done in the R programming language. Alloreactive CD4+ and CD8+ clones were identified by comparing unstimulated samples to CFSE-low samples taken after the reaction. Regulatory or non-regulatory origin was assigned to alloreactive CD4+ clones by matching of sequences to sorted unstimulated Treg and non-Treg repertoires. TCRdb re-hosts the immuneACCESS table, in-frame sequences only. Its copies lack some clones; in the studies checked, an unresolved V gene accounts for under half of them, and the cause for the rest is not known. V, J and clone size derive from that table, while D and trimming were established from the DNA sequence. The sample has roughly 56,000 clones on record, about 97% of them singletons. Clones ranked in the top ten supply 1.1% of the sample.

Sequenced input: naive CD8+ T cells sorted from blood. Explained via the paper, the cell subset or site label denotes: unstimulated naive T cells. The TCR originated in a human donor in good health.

The CDR3 reads as follows: CASSLAQGTAQETQYF. The bases read TGTGCCAGCAGCTTAGCTCAGGGGACGGCCCAAGAGACCCAGTACTTC. The chain joins TRBV5-6 to TRBJ2-5; the D gene is possibly TRBD1, with 6 bases matching. Measured from the cysteine to the phenylalanine, the CDR3 is 16 residues long. Only the CDR3 DNA stays, 48 bases, in frame from base 1. V is cut by 2 bases and J by 1 base, and the space between the germline ends is 15 bases. The germline V gene provides CDR1 SGHDT and CDR2 YYEEEE.